The entry below gives a single TCR beta chain sequence along with its context. This sample was taken from a study of blood T cell repertoires in COVID-19. Across the whole study: Specimens from acute and convalescent COVID-19 originated in the United States, Italy and Spain. PBMCs, B-cell-depleted T cells, or T cells provided the cDNA or gDNA that made up the material.

Germline CDR1 is MNHEY and CDR2 is SMNVEV (reference sequence). The CDR3 contains 13 residues. The V and J ends lost 8 bases and 2 bases, in that order; junction bases with no gene match: 4. As processed by the authors: Amplification of reference gene primers provided the estimated nucleated cell counts. Sequencing was performed with immunoSEQ multiplex PCR; in TCRdb, only in-frame clones are kept and a portion is missing. V, J and clone size were drawn from that table, and D and trimming were deduced from the DNA. The sample consists of some 180,000 clones, 80% to 90% of them appearing once. Sample: peripheral blood. This TCR came from an older woman who had recovered from COVID-19. The chain combines TRBV27 with TRBJ2-3, with 7 nucleotides matching TRBD1. CDR3 sequence: CASHDRDTDTQYF. CDR3 nucleotide sequence: TGTGCCAGCCACGACAGGGACACAGATACGCAGTATTTT.